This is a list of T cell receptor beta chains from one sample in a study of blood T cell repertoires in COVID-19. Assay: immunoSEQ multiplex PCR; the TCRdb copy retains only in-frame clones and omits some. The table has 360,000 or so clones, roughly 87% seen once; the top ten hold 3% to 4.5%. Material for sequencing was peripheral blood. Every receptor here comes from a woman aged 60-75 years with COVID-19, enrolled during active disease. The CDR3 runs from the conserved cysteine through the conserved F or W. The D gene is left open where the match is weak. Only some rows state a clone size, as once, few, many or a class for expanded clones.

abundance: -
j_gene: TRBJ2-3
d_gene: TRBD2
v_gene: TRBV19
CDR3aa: CASSGTSIDTQYF
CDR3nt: TGTGCCAGTAGCGGGACTAGCATAGATACGCAGTATTTT

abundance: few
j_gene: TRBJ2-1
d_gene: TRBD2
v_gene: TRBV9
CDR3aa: CASSFQPSAGGLDEQFF
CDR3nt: TGTGCCAGCAGCTTTCAACCCTCAGCGGGGGGGCTAGATGAGCAGTTCTTC

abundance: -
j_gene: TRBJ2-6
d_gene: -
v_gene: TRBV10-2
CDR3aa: CASSTGAGGANVLTF
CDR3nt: TGCGCCAGCAGTACAGGGGCGGGGGGGGCCAACGTCCTGACTTTC

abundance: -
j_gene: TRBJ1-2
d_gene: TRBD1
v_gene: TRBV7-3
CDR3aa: CASSLTWQGVGGYTF
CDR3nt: TGTGCCAGCAGCTTAACGTGGCAGGGGGTCGGTGGCTACACCTTC

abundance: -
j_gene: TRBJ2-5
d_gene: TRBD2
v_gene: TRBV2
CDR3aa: CASSFAGGTETQYF
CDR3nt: TGTGCCAGCAGTTTTGCGGGGGGTACAGAGACCCAGTACTTC

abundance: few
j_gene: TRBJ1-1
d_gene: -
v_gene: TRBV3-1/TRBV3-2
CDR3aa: CASSQEGANTEAFF
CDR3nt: TGTGCCAGCAGCCAAGAGGGGGCTAACACTGAAGCTTTCTTT

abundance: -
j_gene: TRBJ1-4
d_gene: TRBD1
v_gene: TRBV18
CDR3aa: CASRSTGANEKLFF
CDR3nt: TGTGCCAGCCGATCCACAGGGGCTAATGAAAAACTGTTTTTT

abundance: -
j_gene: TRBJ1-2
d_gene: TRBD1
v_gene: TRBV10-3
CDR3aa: CAISESLRQGQGGYGYTF
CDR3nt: TGTGCCATCAGTGAGTCTTTAAGACAGGGACAGGGAGGCTATGGCTACACCTTC

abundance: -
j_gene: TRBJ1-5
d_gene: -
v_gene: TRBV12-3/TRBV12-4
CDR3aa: CASSFPVEPQHF
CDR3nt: TGTGCCAGCAGTTTTCCGGTAGAGCCCCAGCATTTT

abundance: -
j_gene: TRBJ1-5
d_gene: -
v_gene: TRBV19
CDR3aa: CASSIVAYSNQPQHF
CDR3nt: TGTGCCAGTAGTATAGTGGCTTATAGCAATCAGCCCCAGCATTTT

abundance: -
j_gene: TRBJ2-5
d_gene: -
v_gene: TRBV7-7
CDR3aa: CASSLGTGGWETQYF
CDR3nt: TGTGCCAGCAGCTTAGGCACTGGGGGCTGGGAGACCCAGTACTTC

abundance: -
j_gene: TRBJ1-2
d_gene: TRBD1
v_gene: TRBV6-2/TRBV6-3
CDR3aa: CASSYSAGTGYGYTF
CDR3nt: TGTGCCAGCAGTTACTCCGCCGGGACAGGGTATGGCTACACCTTC

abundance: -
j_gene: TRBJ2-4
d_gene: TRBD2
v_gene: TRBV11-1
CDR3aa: CASSSSSGGNIQYF
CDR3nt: TGTGCCAGCAGCTCATCTAGCGGGGGTAACATTCAGTACTTC

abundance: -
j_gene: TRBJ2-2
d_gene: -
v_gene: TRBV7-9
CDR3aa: CASSPAGAGTGELFF
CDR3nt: TGTGCCAGCAGCCCGGCGGGGGCCGGCACCGGGGAGCTGTTTTTT

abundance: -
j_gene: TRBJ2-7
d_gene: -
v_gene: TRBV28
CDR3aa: CASVPGQAPYEQYF
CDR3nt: TGTGCCAGCGTTCCAGGTCAGGCCCCCTACGAGCAGTACTTC

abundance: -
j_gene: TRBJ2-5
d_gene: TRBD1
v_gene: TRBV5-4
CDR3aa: CASSFGQGQETQYF
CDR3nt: TGTGCCAGCAGCTTCGGACAGGGGCAAGAGACCCAGTACTTC

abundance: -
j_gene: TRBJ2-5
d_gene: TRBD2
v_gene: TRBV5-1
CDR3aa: CASSLIVAGGSETQYF
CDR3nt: TGCGCCAGCAGCTTAATAGTAGCGGGGGGTTCGGAGACCCAGTACTTC